This T cell receptor (beta chain) was sequenced during a study of CD8 T cells in ankylosing spondylitis. The germline CDR1 and CDR2 sequences are SGHRS and YFSETQ. The CDR3 is 18 amino acids. The trim removed 3 bases at V and 5 bases at J, leaving 15 bases unmatched. A few counts support this clonotype. TCRdb re-analysed the 5' RACE reads in MiXCR, keeping a single row per CDR3 protein. The sample lists about 360,000 distinct CDR3 sequences, approximately 15% seen once, with about 1% in the top ten. The J gene is TRBJ2-7, the V gene TRBV5-1, with 12 nucleotides matching TRBD1. Material for sequencing was blood, either unsorted or a sorted T cell fraction (not recorded which). The receptor was isolated from a male donor with ankylosing spondylitis or in good health (not recorded which). In nucleotides, the CDR3 is TGCGCCAGCAGCTGGATGGGCTGGAACGGGACAGGGGGCCACGAGCAGTACTTC. Translated: CASSWMGWNGTGGHEQYF. The entire variable domain, with the rest obtained from reference TRBV5-1 and TRBJ2-7, is as follows: KAGVTQTPRYLIKTRGQQVTLSCSPISGHRSVSWYQQTPGQGLQFLFEYFSETQRNKGNFPGRFSGRQFSNSRSEMNVSTLELGDSALYLCASSWMGWNGTGGHEQYFGPGTRLTVT.